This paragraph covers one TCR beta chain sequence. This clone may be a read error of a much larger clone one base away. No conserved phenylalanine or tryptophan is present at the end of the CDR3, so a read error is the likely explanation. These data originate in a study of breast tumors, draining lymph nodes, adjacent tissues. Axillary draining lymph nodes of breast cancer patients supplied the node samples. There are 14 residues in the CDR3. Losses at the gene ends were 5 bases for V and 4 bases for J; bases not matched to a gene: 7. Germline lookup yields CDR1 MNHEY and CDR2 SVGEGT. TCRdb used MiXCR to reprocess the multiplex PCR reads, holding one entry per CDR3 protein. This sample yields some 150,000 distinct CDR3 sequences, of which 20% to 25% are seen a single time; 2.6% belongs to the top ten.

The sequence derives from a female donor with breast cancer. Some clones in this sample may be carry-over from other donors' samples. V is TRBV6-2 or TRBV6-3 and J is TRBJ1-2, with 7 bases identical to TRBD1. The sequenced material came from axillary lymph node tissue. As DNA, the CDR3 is TGTGCCAGCAGTCTTACAGGGGCATCCTATGGCTACACCCTC. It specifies CASSLTGASYGYTL.